One sample yielded the 30 T cell receptor beta chains listed below, sequenced in a study of CD8 T cells in Susac syndrome. Roughly 0.45 to 1 ug RNA was reverse transcribed with random hexamers. TCRdb reprocessed the immunoSEQ multiplex PCR reads via MiXCR and lists one record per CDR3 protein. The top ten clones hold about 0.12% of a sample with roughly 400,000 distinct CDR3 sequences, 75% to 90% of them seen once. Sequencing was done on a sample of CD8+ T cells from PBMCs. Receptors originate from a human donor with multiple sclerosis.

The chain couples TRBV6-5 to TRBJ2-3, with unresolved D. The V gene's germline CDR1 is MNHEY and CDR2 SVGAGI. The CDR3 sequence is 15 residues long. Trimming left V 2 bases short and J 3 bases short, with 12 bases between. CDR3 sequence (DNA): TGTGCCAGCAGTTACGGGCCTAGTGTAACAGATACGCAGTATTTT. Its translation: CASSYGPSVTDTQYF.

The V and J genes are TRBV25-1 and TRBJ2-5, with a tentative D call TRBD1 (5 bases). The CDR3 contains 14 residues. In germline, CDR1 is MGHDK, CDR2 SYGVNS. The germline V and J ends were trimmed by 2 bases and 1 base, with 8 bases remaining between them. CDR3 in amino acids: CASSEAGSQETQYF. The CDR3, as DNA: TGTGCCAGCAGTGAAGCAGGGTCCCAAGAGACCCAGTACTTC.

This clonotype was recorded a few times. The V gene is TRBV6-1, the J gene TRBJ1-5; D is possibly TRBD1 (5 bases). Germline V gene sequence: CDR1 MNHNS, CDR2 SASEGT. The germline V and J ends were trimmed by 8 bases and 3 bases, with 20 bases remaining between them. This CDR3 region has 16 residues. The CDR3 nucleotides read TGTGCCAGCGGAGACTCAAGACAGTTCTTCAATCAGCCCCAGCATTTT. Protein: CASGDSRQFFNQPQHF.

The chain combines TRBV7-9 with TRBJ2-7; a possible D gene is TRBD2 (7 bases). Germline V gene data show CDR1 as SEHNR and CDR2 as FQNEAQ (reference sequence). The CDR3 contains 15 residues. Trimming stripped 5 bases from V and 2 bases from J, with 16 bases between. CDR3 DNA sequence: TGTGCCAGCAGCCCCCGGGCGGGGGCCCCCTACGAGCAGTACTTC. Translated, it gives CASSPRAGAPYEQYF.

J is TRBJ1-2 and V is TRBV13; D gene ambiguous. Looked up from germline, CDR1 is PRHDT and CDR2 is FYEKMQ (reference sequence). CDR3 size: 15 residues. The V gene lost 5 bases and the J gene lost 6 bases, with 19 bases spanning the gap. The CDR3 spells CASSAYRRVENGYTF. CDR3 nucleotide sequence: TGTGCCAGCAGCGCCTATCGAAGGGTGGAGAATGGCTACACCTTC. The variable domain in full, completed from reference TRBV13 and TRBJ1-2, reads AAGVIQSPRHLIKEKRETATLKCYPIPRHDTVYWYQQGPGQDPQFLISFYEKMQSDKGSIPDRFSAQQFSDYHSELNMSSLELGDSALYFCASSAYRRVENGYTFGSGTRLTVV.

This rearrangement joins TRBV30 to TRBJ2-7; TRBD2 might be the D (7 bases). The CDR3 totals 14 residues. Per germline, CDR1 GTSNPN and CDR2 SVGIG (reference sequence). The V and J ends lost 5 bases and 6 bases respectively, with 20 bases between them. CDR3 residues: CAWSTGRGFGEQYF. For the CDR3, the DNA is TGTGCCTGGTCAACTGGGAGGGGGTTTGGCGAGCAGTACTTC.

Written as DNA, the CDR3 is TGTGCCAGCAGCTTGTCGGGCAGCCGCTACGAGCAGTACTTC. It encodes CASSLSGSRYEQYF. The genes are TRBV5-4 and TRBJ2-7, with no clear D. CDR1 is SGHNT and CDR2 is YYREEE in the germline V gene (reference sequence). The V end lost 1 base, the J end lost 3 bases, and 11 bases lay between the germline ends. The CDR3 consists of 14 residues.

This rearrangement joins TRBV6-1 to TRBJ1-2; no reliable D call. The CDR3 contains 14 residues. Trimming removed 2 bases at V and 1 base at J, with 8 bases between. CDR1 is MNHNS and CDR2 is SASEGT in the germline V gene. In DNA, the CDR3 is TGTGCCAGCAGTGAATTCGGGGATAACTATGGCTACACCTTC. It translates to CASSEFGDNYGYTF.

A single count supports this clonotype. The chain is built from TRBV7-9 and TRBJ2-1; TRBD2 aligns across 9 bases. The germline CDR1 and CDR2 sequences are SEHNR and FQNEAQ (reference sequence). J lost 3 bases, V lost 6 bases, and 0 bases had no gene match. The CDR3 has 13 residues. CDR3 nucleotide sequence: TGTGCCAGCAGGCGGGGGGGCTACAATGAGCAGTTCTTC. It codes for CASRRGGYNEQFF.

The rearrangement links TRBV4-1 to TRBJ1-5; maybe TRBD1 (6 bases). V was trimmed by 6 bases and J by 5 bases, leaving 14 bases between them. The CDR3 is 14 amino acids. CDR1 is MGHRA and CDR2 is YSYEKL in the germline V gene. Here the CDR3 reads CASSNRVSDQPQHF. The DNA for the CDR3 is TGCGCCAGCAGTAACAGGGTGTCGGATCAGCCCCAGCATTTT.

The chain has TRBV11-2 and TRBJ1-3, with D hard to call. Germline CDR1 and CDR2: SGHAT and FQNNGV. V lost 7 bases and J lost 0, with 13 bases in between. There are 15 residues in the CDR3. The DNA of the CDR3 is TGTGCCAGCATGGAAGGGCGGACCTCTGGAAACACCATATATTTT. Its protein is CASMEGRTSGNTIYF.

The CDR3: CASSQDLDISNGYTF. CDR3 bases: TGCGCCAGCAGCCAAGATCTAGACATTTCAAATGGCTACACCTTC. J is TRBJ1-2 and V is TRBV4-1; D is unresolved. Trimming took 0 bases from V and 6 from J, leaving 14 bases between them. Germline V gene sequence: CDR1 MGHRA, CDR2 YSYEKL. This CDR3 contains 15 residues.

The chain carries TRBV19 and TRBJ1-5; no clear D. Trimming took off 4 bases at V and 8 bases at J, with 18 bases between the two ends. Looked up from germline, CDR1 is LNHDA and CDR2 is SQIVND (reference sequence). The CDR3 spans 15 residues. Here the CDR3 reads CASSTSGSVWEPQHF. In DNA, the CDR3 is TGTGCCAGTAGTACCTCTGGGTCGGTTTGGGAGCCCCAGCATTTT.

The J gene is TRBJ2-7, the V gene TRBV4-1, with 7 positions matching TRBD1. Trimming removed 1 base from V and 4 bases from J; junction bases left unmatched: 7. The CDR3 covers 15 residues. Germline-derived CDR1 and CDR2 are MGHRA and YSYEKL. The DNA for the CDR3 is TGCGCCAGCAGCCAAGGACAGGGAAGGGCGTACGAGCAGTACTTC. This sequence encodes CASSQGQGRAYEQYF.

The rearrangement joins TRBV20-1 to TRBJ2-3, with 7 positions matching TRBD2. The CDR3 contains 15 residues. The V and J ends lost 0 bases and 2 bases, in that order; junction bases with no gene match: 5. The germline CDR1 and CDR2 sequences are DFQATT and SNEGSKA (reference sequence). As DNA, the CDR3 is TGCAGTGCTAGAGAGGGACTAACTATCACAGATACGCAGTATTTT. This codes for CSAREGLTITDTQYF.

The chain is built from TRBV7-6 and TRBJ1-1; 9 bases are shared with TRBD1. The germline V gene has CDR1 SGHVS and CDR2 FNYEAQ. V lost 5 bases to trimming and J lost 3 bases; unmatched junction nucleotides: 7. The CDR3 spans 15 residues. The CDR3 here is CASSASQGADTEAFF. The DNA of the CDR3 is TGTGCCAGCAGCGCCTCACAGGGGGCGGACACTGAAGCTTTCTTT.

The V call is TRBV24-1, the J call TRBJ2-7; D might be TRBD1 (5 bases). The V gene lost 2 bases and the J gene lost 2 bases, with 15 bases spanning the gap. Germline lookup yields CDR1 KGHDR and CDR2 SFDVKD. The CDR3 contains 16 residues. CDR3 DNA: TGTGCCACCAGTGATTCCCGGCAGGGTTTTCCCTACGAGCAGTACTTC. Translating gives CATSDSRQGFPYEQYF.

The chain joins TRBV6-2 or TRBV6-3 to TRBJ2-5; 14 bases fit TRBD2. J lost 4 bases, V lost 2 bases, and 3 bases had no gene match. In germline, CDR1 is MNHEY, CDR2 SVGEGT. CDR3 length: 16 residues. The CDR3: CASSYPGLAGVETQYF. The CDR3 nucleotides read TGTGCCAGCAGTTACCCGGGACTAGCGGGAGTAGAGACCCAGTACTTC.

The chain couples TRBV27 to TRBJ2-3; 8 nucleotides match TRBD1. Germline V lookup: CDR1 MNHEY, CDR2 SMNVEV (reference sequence). This CDR3 is 14 amino acids long. J was trimmed by 4 bases and V by 7 bases; bases with no gene match: 7. CDR3 sequence (DNA): TGTGCCAGCATGGAGCAGGGGGCTTCAGATACGCAGTATTTT. Translating it yields CASMEQGASDTQYF.

The chain carries TRBV28 and TRBJ1-5; D gene unclear. Trimming took 3 bases from V and 1 from J, leaving 7 bases between them. CDR1 MDHEN and CDR2 SYDVKM come from the germline V gene. The CDR3 is made up of 14 amino acids. The chain's CDR3 is CASSFEMSNQPQHF. The CDR3 DNA is TGTGCCAGCAGTTTCGAAATGAGCAATCAGCCCCAGCATTTT.

This clonotype was found a few times. J is TRBJ1-5 and V is TRBV5-1, with D tentatively TRBD1 (6 bases). The CDR3 covers 15 residues. The V gene lost 4 bases and the J gene lost 3 bases, with 14 bases spanning the gap. CDR1 SGHRS and CDR2 YFSETQ come from the germline V gene. This CDR3 reads CASSPDGGVNQPQHF. In nucleotides, the CDR3 is TGCGCCAGCAGCCCGGACGGGGGCGTCAATCAGCCCCAGCATTTT.

This chain joins TRBV7-9 and TRBJ2-7; D is undetermined. This CDR3 is built from 13 residues. Trimming stripped 5 bases from V and 2 bases from J, with 10 bases between. Germline-derived CDR1 and CDR2 are SEHNR and FQNEAQ (reference sequence). In nucleotides, the CDR3 is TGTGCCAGCAGCCCCGAGCACACCTACGAGCAGTACTTC. Residues: CASSPEHTYEQYF.

The chain uses TRBV19 and TRBJ2-7; D remains ambiguous. Germline CDR1 is LNHDA and CDR2 is SQIVND (reference sequence). The CDR3 consists of 13 residues. V lost 4 bases and J lost 3, with 10 bases in between. The CDR3: CASSTFHGYEQYF. The CDR3 coding sequence is TGTGCCAGTAGTACCTTCCATGGCTACGAGCAGTACTTC.

This chain joins TRBV10-2 and TRBJ1-1; D perhaps matches TRBD1 (5 bases). The CDR3 loop spans 15 amino acids. Germline lookup yields CDR1 WSHSY and CDR2 SAAADI. The V end lost 2 bases, the J end lost 2 bases, and 12 bases lay between the germline ends. CDR3 sequence reads: CASSEPAGPNTEAFF. The CDR3 DNA follows: TGCGCCAGCAGTGAGCCTGCGGGGCCCAACACTGAAGCTTTCTTT.

The chain has TRBV12-3 or TRBV12-4 and TRBJ1-1, with D unresolved. Trimming pared 3 bases from V and 4 bases from J, leaving 12 bases between. This CDR3 comprises 14 residues. For the CDR3, the DNA is TGTGCCAGCAGTTTTGGGGAGCCTCCCACTGAAGCTTTCTTT. Translated: CASSFGEPPTEAFF.

This clonotype was recorded only once. This chain connects TRBV27 to TRBJ1-1; 7 bases line up with TRBD1. The CDR3 totals 16 residues. Germline CDR1 reads MNHEY; CDR2 reads SMNVEV (reference sequence). The V gene end was trimmed by 0 bases and the J gene end by 1 base; junction bases not matched to a gene: 5. The CDR3 DNA is TGTGCCAGCAGTTTATCCGTGACAGGGAAGAACACTGAAGCTTTCTTT. Its protein product is CASSLSVTGKNTEAFF.

V is TRBV15 and J is TRBJ1-1, with D unresolved. V was shortened by 5 bases and J by 1 base, with 14 bases between the two germline ends. There are 15 residues in the CDR3. CDR1 and CDR2 (germline): LNHNV, YYDKDF (reference sequence). CDR3 residues: CATSAEGGENTEAFF. CDR3 bases: TGTGCCACCAGCGCCGAAGGAGGTGAGAACACTGAAGCTTTCTTT.

The rearrangement links TRBV9 to TRBJ2-3, with D possibly TRBD2 on 6 matching bases. The germline gives CDR1 SGDLS, CDR2 YYNGEE. The length of the CDR3 is 13 residues. Trimming removed 0 bases at V and 5 bases at J, with 7 bases between. CDR3 amino acids: CASSVAGEDTQYF. In DNA form, the CDR3 reads TGTGCCAGCAGCGTAGCGGGAGAAGATACGCAGTATTTT. The complete variable domain, with remaining parts taken from reference TRBV9 and TRBJ2-3, reads DSGVTQTPKHLITATGQRVTLRCSPRSGDLSVYWYQQSLDQGLQFLIQYYNGEERAKGNILERFSAQQFPDLHSELNLSSLELGDSALYFCASSVAGEDTQYFGPGTRLTVL.

Concerning this clonotype itself: One end of the junction fails to match germline, which may point to a read error. V is TRBV5-5 and J is TRBJ1-4; maybe TRBD1 (5 bases). Germline V gene data show CDR1 as SGHKS and CDR2 as YYEKEE (reference sequence). The CDR3 extends over 15 amino acids. CDR3 sequence reads: CASSLILGTSEKLFF. The CDR3 DNA follows: TGTGCCAGCAGCTTGATATTGGGGACTAGTGAAAAACTGTTTTTT. Variable domain in full (rest from reference TRBV5-5 and TRBJ1-4): DAGVTQSPTHLIKTRGQQVTLRCSPISGHKSVSWYQQVLGQGPQFIFQYYEKEERGRGNFPDRFSARQFPNYSSELNVNALLLGDSALYLCASSLILGTSEKLFFGSGTQLSVL.

The V and J genes are TRBV19 and TRBJ2-7, with TRBD1 as a possible D gene (6 bases). CDR1 and CDR2 from the germline V gene are LNHDA and SQIVND (reference sequence). Trimming shortened V by 0 bases and J by 3 bases, and 12 bases separated the two germline ends. This CDR3 has 15 residues. CDR3 bases: TGTGCCAGTAGTATAGATACCGGGACAAACTACGAGCAGTACTTC. Protein: CASSIDTGTNYEQYF. The variable domain in full, completed from reference TRBV19 and TRBJ2-7, reads DGGITQSPKYLFRKEGQNVTLSCEQNLNHDAMYWYRQDPGQGLRLIYYSQIVNDFQKGDIAEGYSVSREKKESFPLTVTSAQKNPTAFYLCASSIDTGTNYEQYFGPGTRLTVT.